This T cell receptor (beta chain) emerged from a study of blood T cell repertoires in COVID-19. Study context: From T cells, B-cell-depleted T cells, or PBMCs came the material, which was cDNA or gDNA.

From germline, CDR1 is SEHNR and CDR2 FQNEAQ (reference sequence). V was clipped by 1 base and J by 5 bases, with 9 bases between them. CDR3 length equals 13 residues. In its sample, this clone was seen a few times. Original handling: Using reference gene primer amplification, nucleated cell counts were estimated. Generated by immunoSEQ multiplex PCR, the TCRdb table keeps only in-frame clones and is missing some. V and J calls plus clone size are reproduced from that table; the DNA served to infer D and trimming. The sample includes around 60,000 clones, roughly 88% of them seen just once. The J gene is TRBJ2-7, the V gene TRBV7-9; the D gene is possibly TRBD2 (5 bases). This sequence was found in a man aged 45 to 65 with active COVID-19. What was sequenced was peripheral blood. The CDR3 here is CASSLGGSHEQYF. The CDR3, as DNA: TGTGCCAGCAGCTTAGGAGGGTCCCACGAGCAGTACTTC.